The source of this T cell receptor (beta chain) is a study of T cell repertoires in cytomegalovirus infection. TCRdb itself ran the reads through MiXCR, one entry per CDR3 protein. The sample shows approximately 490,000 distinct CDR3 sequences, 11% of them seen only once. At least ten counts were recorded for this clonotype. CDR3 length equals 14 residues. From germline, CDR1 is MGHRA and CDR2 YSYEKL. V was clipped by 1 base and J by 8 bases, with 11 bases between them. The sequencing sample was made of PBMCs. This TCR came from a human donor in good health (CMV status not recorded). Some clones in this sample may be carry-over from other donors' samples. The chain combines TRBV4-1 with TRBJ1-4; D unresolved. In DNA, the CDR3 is TGCGCCAGCAGCCAAGGCCAAGCGGAGGAAAAACTGTTTTTT. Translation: CASSQGQAEEKLFF.